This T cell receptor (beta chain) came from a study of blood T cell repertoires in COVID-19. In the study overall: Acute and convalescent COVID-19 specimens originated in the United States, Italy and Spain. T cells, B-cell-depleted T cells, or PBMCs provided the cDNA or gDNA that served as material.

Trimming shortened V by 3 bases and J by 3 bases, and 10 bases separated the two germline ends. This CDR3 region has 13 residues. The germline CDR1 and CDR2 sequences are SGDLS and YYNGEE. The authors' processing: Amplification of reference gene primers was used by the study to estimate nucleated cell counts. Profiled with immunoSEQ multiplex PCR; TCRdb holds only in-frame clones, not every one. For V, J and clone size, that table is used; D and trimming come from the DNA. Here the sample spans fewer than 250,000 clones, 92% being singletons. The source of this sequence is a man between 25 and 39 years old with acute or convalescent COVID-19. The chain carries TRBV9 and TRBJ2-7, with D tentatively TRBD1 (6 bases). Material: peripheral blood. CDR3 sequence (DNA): TGTGCCAGCAGCGCGGACAGTTACTACGAGCAGTACTTC. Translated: CASSADSYYEQYF.